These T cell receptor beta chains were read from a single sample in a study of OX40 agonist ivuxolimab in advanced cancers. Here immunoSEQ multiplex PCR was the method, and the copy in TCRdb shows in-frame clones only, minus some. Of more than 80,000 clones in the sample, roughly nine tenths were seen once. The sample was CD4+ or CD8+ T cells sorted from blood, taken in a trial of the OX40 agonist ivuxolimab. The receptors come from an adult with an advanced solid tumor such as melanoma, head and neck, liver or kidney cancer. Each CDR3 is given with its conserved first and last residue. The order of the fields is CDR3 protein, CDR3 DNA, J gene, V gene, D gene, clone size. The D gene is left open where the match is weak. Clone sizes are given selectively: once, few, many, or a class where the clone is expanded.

CASKSGRAYNEQFF,TGTGCCAGCAAGAGCGGGAGAGCCTACAATGAGCAGTTCTTC,TRBJ2-1,TRBV27,TRBD2,-
CASSLVPASRETQYF,TGTGCCAGCAGCTTAGTTCCGGCTAGCAGAGAGACCCAGTACTTC,TRBJ2-5,TRBV7-8,-,-
CASSLVPSQNQPQHF,TGTGCCAGCAGTCTGGTGCCCTCCCAAAATCAGCCCCAGCATTTT,TRBJ1-5,TRBV28,-,-
CASRGTGANNEQFF,TGTGCCAGCCGCGGGACAGGGGCTAACAATGAGCAGTTCTTC,TRBJ2-1,TRBV6-1,TRBD1,-
CASSQEARITGELFF,TGCGCCAGCAGCCAAGAGGCTAGAATTACCGGGGAGCTGTTTTTT,TRBJ2-2,TRBV4-1,-,-
CASSAESDQPQHF,TGTGCCAGCAGTGCGGAGAGCGATCAGCCCCAGCATTTT,TRBJ1-5,TRBV6-1,-,-
CASSLTGGSYEQYF,TGTGCCAGCAGCCTGACAGGGGGCTCGTACGAGCAGTACTTC,TRBJ2-7,TRBV11-2,TRBD1,-
CASSLTNSGTGELFF,TGTGCCAGCAGCTTAACAAATAGCGGCACCGGGGAGCTGTTTTTT,TRBJ2-2,TRBV7-3,-,-
CASSSLGGQTTEQYF,TGTGCCAGCAGCTCGCTTGGGGGGCAAACTACTGAGCAGTACTTC,TRBJ2-7,TRBV7-9,-,-
CASQRIGAGNTIYF,TGTGCCAGCCAAAGGATCGGGGCTGGAAACACCATATATTTT,TRBJ1-3,TRBV27,-,-
CASSLMRRGAYEQYF,TGTGCCAGCAGCTTAATGAGGCGAGGAGCCTACGAGCAGTACTTC,TRBJ2-7,TRBV5-5,-,-
CASSQRDFTDTQYF,TGTGCCAGCAGCCAACGGGACTTTACAGATACGCAGTATTTT,TRBJ2-3,TRBV7-2,-,-
CASSDASTNEKLFF,TGTGCCAGCAGTGACGCCTCAACTAATGAAAAACTGTTTTTT,TRBJ1-4,TRBV2,-,once
CASGQSSSYEQYF,TGTGCCAGCGGACAGAGCTCTTCCTACGAGCAGTACTTC,TRBJ2-7,TRBV6-6,-,-
CASSPPSSGEGEQYF,TGCGCCAGCAGCCCCCCGTCCTCAGGAGAAGGGGAGCAGTACTTC,TRBJ2-7,TRBV5-1,-,-
CASSTAGRVSQETQYF,TGTGCCAGCAGTACAGCAGGGAGGGTGTCCCAAGAGACCCAGTACTTC,TRBJ2-5,TRBV27,TRBD2,-
CASSLAAGSYGYTF,TGTGCCAGCAGCTTAGCTGCAGGGTCGTATGGCTACACCTTC,TRBJ1-2,TRBV7-9,-,-
CASSLLTGLQEQYF,TGTGCCAGCAGCTTATTGACAGGATTGCAAGAGCAGTACTTC,TRBJ2-5,TRBV11-2,-,once
CASSQGDRAGGYTF,TGTGCCAGCAGCCAAGGGGACAGGGCAGGGGGCTACACCTTC,TRBJ1-2,TRBV28,TRBD1,-